This TCR beta chain comes out of a study of T cell responses to AZD1222 COVID-19 vaccine. Overall study: Analyses pooled second doses at about 4 or about 12 weeks. The study's findings and limits: Only a handful of AZD1222 recipients, roughly 6 in all, had baseline seropositivity. Among the donors, most were white British and more were female, and clonal diversity was possibly underestimated. Spike-specific TCR breadth and depth were elevated following two AZD1222 doses.

With respect to this clone: Its antigen is undetermined.

Using immunoSEQ multiplex PCR, the repertoire was profiled, and TCRdb retains in-frame clones only, with some absent. The sample lists around 52,000 clones; around 85% were seen once. Germline V CDR1 and CDR2: PRHDT, FYEKMQ (reference sequence). This CDR3 contains 14 residues. V lost 5 bases, J lost 8 bases, and 15 bases lay in between. Sequenced material: peripheral blood, taken on day 0 of AZD1222 vaccination. The source is an adult in good health. This chain joins TRBV13 and TRBJ2-2; D uncertain. The CDR3 loop reads CASSLGRLFGELFF. The CDR3 region has the DNA TGTGCCAGCAGCCTCGGACGGCTTTTTGGGGAGCTGTTTTTT.